This T cell receptor beta chain was captured in a study of T cells after yellow fever vaccination. Study results and limitations: Clones from primary vaccination mostly reappeared after the booster (96% CD4, approximately 91% CD8). Researchers noted that a small share of clonotypes showed up in both CD4 and CD8 compartments. FACS-sorted repertoires might harbor abundant contaminating clonotypes from the bulk population.

In its sample, this clonotype was seen a few times. Its antigen is unidentified. Researchers made TCR cDNA using 5'RACE template switching, and this step added a universal primer site and UMIs. Each CDR3 protein gets one entry after TCRdb re-called the 5' RACE reads with MiXCR. The table lists 350,000 to 550,000 distinct CDR3 sequences, approximately 19% of them singletons. This clonotype was obtained from a man younger than 35 who received the YFV17D yellow fever vaccine. The material sequenced was PBMCs, taken before the yellow fever booster vaccination.

The CDR3 nucleotides read TGTGCCAGCAGTTACCGGACTAGCGGGGGGGCAAATGAGCAGTTCTTC. This sequence encodes CASSYRTSGGANEQFF. The chain links TRBV6-2 or TRBV6-3 to TRBJ2-1; 15 nucleotides match TRBD2. This CDR3 contains 16 residues. V lost 2 bases and J lost 7; bases outside the gene matches: 3. Looked up from germline, CDR1 is MNHEY and CDR2 is SVGEGT.